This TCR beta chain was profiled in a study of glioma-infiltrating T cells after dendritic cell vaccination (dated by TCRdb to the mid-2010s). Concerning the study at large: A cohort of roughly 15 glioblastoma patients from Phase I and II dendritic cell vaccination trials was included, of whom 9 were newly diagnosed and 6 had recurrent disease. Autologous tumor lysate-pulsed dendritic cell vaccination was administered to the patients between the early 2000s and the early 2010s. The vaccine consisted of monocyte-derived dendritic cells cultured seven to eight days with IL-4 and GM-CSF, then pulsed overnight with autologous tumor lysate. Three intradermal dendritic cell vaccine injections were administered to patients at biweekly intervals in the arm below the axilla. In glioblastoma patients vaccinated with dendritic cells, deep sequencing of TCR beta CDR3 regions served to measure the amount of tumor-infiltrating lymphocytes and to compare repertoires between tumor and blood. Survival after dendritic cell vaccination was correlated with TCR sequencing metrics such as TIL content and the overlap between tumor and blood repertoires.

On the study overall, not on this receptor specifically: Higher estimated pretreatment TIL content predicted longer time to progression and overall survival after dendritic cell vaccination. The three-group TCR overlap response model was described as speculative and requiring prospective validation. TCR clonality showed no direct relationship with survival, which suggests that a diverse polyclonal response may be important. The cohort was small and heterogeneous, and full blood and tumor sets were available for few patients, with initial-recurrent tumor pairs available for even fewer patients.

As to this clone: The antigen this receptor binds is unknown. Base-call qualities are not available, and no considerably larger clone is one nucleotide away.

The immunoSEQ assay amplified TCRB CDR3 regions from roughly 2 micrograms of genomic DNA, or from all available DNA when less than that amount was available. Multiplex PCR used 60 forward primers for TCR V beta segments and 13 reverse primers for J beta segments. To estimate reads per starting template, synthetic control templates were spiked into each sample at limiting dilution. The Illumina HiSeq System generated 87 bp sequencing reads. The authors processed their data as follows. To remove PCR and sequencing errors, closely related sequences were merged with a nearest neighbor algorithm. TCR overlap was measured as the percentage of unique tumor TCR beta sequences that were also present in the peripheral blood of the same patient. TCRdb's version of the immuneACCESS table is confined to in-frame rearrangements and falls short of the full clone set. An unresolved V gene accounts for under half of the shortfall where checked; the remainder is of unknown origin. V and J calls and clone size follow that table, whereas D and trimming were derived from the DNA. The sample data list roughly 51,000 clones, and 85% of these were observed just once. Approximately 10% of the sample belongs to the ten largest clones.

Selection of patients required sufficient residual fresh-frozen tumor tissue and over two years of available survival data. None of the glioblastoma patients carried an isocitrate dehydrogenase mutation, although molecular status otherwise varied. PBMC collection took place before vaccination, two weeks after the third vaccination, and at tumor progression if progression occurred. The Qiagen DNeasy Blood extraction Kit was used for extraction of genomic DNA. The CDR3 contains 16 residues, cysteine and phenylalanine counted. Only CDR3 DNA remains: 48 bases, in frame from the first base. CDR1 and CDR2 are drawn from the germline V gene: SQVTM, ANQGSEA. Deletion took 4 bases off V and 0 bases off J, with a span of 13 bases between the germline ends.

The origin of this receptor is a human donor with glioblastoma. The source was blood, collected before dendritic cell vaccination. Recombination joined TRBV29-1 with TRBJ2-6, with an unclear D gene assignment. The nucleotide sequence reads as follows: TGCAGCGTTGCTCTCGGCGGATACTCTGGGGCCAACGTCCTGACTTTC. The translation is CSVALGGYSGANVLTF.